These T cell receptor beta chains were read from a single sample in a study of shared clonotypes between healthy human individuals. This table comes from immunoSEQ multiplex PCR, and its TCRdb copy is limited to in-frame clones, with some not included. Of hundreds of thousands of clones in the sample, 90% to 95% were seen once. Sequencing was done on a sample of naive CD8+ T cells sorted from blood. These receptors were collected from a woman younger than 45 in good health. Both conserved end residues are part of each CDR3. The D gene is left open where the match is weak. A row's size may be missing; if present it is once, few, many or a size class.

V	size	J	D	DNA	CDR3
TRBV9	NA	TRBJ2-2	TRBD2	TGTGCCAGCAGCGTAGGGGCAACTAGCGGGAGTACCGGGGAGCTGTTTTTT	CASSVGATSGSTGELFF
TRBV11-2	NA	TRBJ2-7	NA	TGTGCCAGCAGCTTCGGACAGAACTACGAGCAGTACTTC	CASSFGQNYEQYF
TRBV6-1	NA	TRBJ2-7	TRBD1	TGTGCCGTAGGACAGGGACCCGACGAGCAGTACTTC	CAVGQGPDEQYF
TRBV27	NA	TRBJ2-5	NA	TGTGCCAGCCAAGATGACCTCCAAGAGACCCAGTACTTC	CASQDDLQETQYF
TRBV7-6	NA	TRBJ2-2	TRBD2	TGTGCCAGCAGCTTAGGAACTGGGGGGGGATCGGCCACCGGGGAGCTGTTTTTT	CASSLGTGGGSATGELFF
TRBV2	NA	TRBJ1-5	NA	TGTGCCAGCCGTGGGACGGAAAGCAATCAGCCCCAGCATTTT	CASRGTESNQPQHF
TRBV7-8	NA	TRBJ1-1	TRBD1	TGTGCCAGCAGCCAACCGACAGGGGGGGTAACTGAAGCTTTCTTT	CASSQPTGGVTEAFF
TRBV9	once	TRBJ2-1	TRBD2	TGTGCCAGTGCCGGGACTAGCGTCAATGAGCAGTTCTTC	CASAGTSVNEQFF
TRBV28	NA	TRBJ1-2	NA	TGTGCCAGCTCGGGTAACTATGGCTACACCTTC	CASSGNYGYTF
TRBV5-4	NA	TRBJ2-7	NA	TGTGCCAGCAGCCAGGACTCCTCCTCCTACGAGCAGTACTTC	CASSQDSSSYEQYF
TRBV27	NA	TRBJ2-1	NA	TGTGCCAGCAGTCATCAGGGCTCCTACAATGAGCAGTTCTTC	CASSHQGSYNEQFF
TRBV30	NA	TRBJ1-5	NA	TGTGCCTGGAGTGTATATTCGGGGGATCAGCCCCAGCATTTT	CAWSVYSGDQPQHF
TRBV5-6	NA	TRBJ2-1	TRBD2	TGTGCCAGCAGCTTGGCTTCTGCACTAGCGGGACAGCAGTTCTTC	CASSLASALAGQQFF
TRBV9	NA	TRBJ1-3	TRBD1	TGTGCCAGCAGCGGAAGGACAGGTGGCTCTGGAAACACCATATATTTT	CASSGRTGGSGNTIYF
TRBV7-8	few	TRBJ1-1	NA	TGTGCCAGCAGCTTTCAAGGGGGTTTAGCGGTCACTGAAGCTTTCTTT	CASSFQGGLAVTEAFF
TRBV28	NA	TRBJ2-7	TRBD2	TGTGCCAGCAGTCCCCTAGCGGGAGCGTACGAGCAGTACTTC	CASSPLAGAYEQYF
TRBV9	NA	TRBJ2-2	NA	TGTGCCACCCAACGAGGGGGGAACACCGGGGAGCTGTTTTTT	CATQRGGNTGELFF
TRBV10-3	NA	TRBJ2-7	TRBD1	TGTGCCATCAGTCGGGACAGGGGTTCCTACGAGCAGTACTTC	CAISRDRGSYEQYF
TRBV6-6	NA	TRBJ2-7	NA	TGTGCCAGCAGGGCGGGTTTGGAGCAGTACTTC	CASRAGLEQYF
TRBV7-9	NA	TRBJ2-2	NA	TGTGCCAGCAGCTTAACTTTTAACACCGGGGAGCTGTTTTTT	CASSLTFNTGELFF
TRBV5-4	NA	TRBJ2-5	TRBD2	TGTGCCAGCAGCGGATCCGCTAGCGGGAGGCAAGAGACCCAGTACTTC	CASSGSASGRQETQYF
TRBV7-9	few	TRBJ1-2	NA	TGTGCCAGCAGCTTGGGACAACCTAACTATGGCTACACCTTC	CASSLGQPNYGYTF
TRBV29-1	NA	TRBJ1-5	NA	TGCAGCGTTGAAAAGGGGTTTCAGCCCCAGCATTTT	CSVEKGFQPQHF
TRBV5-1	NA	TRBJ1-2	NA	TGCGCCAGCAGCGCCGGGACTCCCGCGGGCTACACCTTC	CASSAGTPAGYTF
TRBV7-9	NA	TRBJ2-2	NA	TGTGCCAGCAGCCACTTGTTGGCCGGGGAGCTGTTTTTT	CASSHLLAGELFF
TRBV27	NA	TRBJ1-2	NA	TGTGCCAGCAGTGTACAGGGCTTCAATGGCTACACCTTC	CASSVQGFNGYTF
TRBV30	NA	TRBJ2-2	TRBD2	TGTGCCTGGAGTGCCGTAGCGGGTAACACCGGGGAGCTGTTTTTT	CAWSAVAGNTGELFF
TRBV7-8	NA	TRBJ2-7	TRBD2	TGTGCCAGCAGCTTAGGGCCTAGCGGAAGCTCCTACGAGCAGTACTTC	CASSLGPSGSSYEQYF
TRBV6-5	few	TRBJ1-1	NA	TGTGCCAGCAGTTACTCGGAGGGGGACACTGAAGCTTTCTTT	CASSYSEGDTEAFF
TRBV27	once	TRBJ2-7	NA	TGTGCCAGCAGCGGAGGGCCCTCCTACGAGCAGTACTTC	CASSGGPSYEQYF
TRBV7-3	NA	TRBJ2-7	NA	TGTGCCAGCAGCTCGGGAGATGGATACGAGCAGTACTTC	CASSSGDGYEQYF
TRBV28	NA	TRBJ1-5	NA	TGTGCCAGCAGTTTAAGAGTTACAGGGAGTCAGCCCCAGCATTTT	CASSLRVTGSQPQHF
TRBV5-8	NA	TRBJ2-7	NA	TGTGCCAGCAGCTTGGCCGAGCAGTACTTC	CASSLAEQYF
TRBV6-5	NA	TRBJ2-7	NA	TGTGCCAGCAGTTACTCGAATGAGGTCATATACGAGCAGTACTTC	CASSYSNEVIYEQYF
TRBV7-8	NA	TRBJ2-7	TRBD2	TGTGCCAGCAGCCCAATTAGCGGGAGTCTACACTACGAGCAGTACTTC	CASSPISGSLHYEQYF
TRBV29-1	NA	TRBJ1-5	NA	TGCAGCGTTGGTCAGCCCCAGCATTTT	CSVGQPQHF
TRBV5-6	once	TRBJ2-3	TRBD1	TGTGCCAGCAGTATGGGACAGCTCAGCACAGATACGCAGTATTTT	CASSMGQLSTDTQYF
TRBV6-6	NA	TRBJ1-5	NA	TGTGCCAGCAGTTACTCGGACGGGACTTCGGCCCAGCATTTT	CASSYSDGTSAQHF
TRBV29-1	NA	TRBJ2-1	TRBD2	TGCAGCGTTGAGGGGACTAGCGTTTACAATGAGCAGTTCTTC	CSVEGTSVYNEQFF
TRBV28	NA	TRBJ2-7	NA	TGTGCCAGCAGTTTGAGTATCCTCACTTACGAGCAGTACTTC	CASSLSILTYEQYF
TRBV28	NA	TRBJ2-3	NA	TGTGCCAGCAGCCTAGGCTCAGCCGGGCGCACAGATACGCAGTATTTT	CASSLGSAGRTDTQYF
TRBV14	once	TRBJ1-1	NA	TGTGCCAGCAGCCTGATAACAGGGAGTACTGAAGCTTTCTTT	CASSLITGSTEAFF
TRBV7-9	NA	TRBJ2-5	NA	TGTGCCAGCAGCTTAGCCGGTTTCCAAGAGACCCAGTACTTC	CASSLAGFQETQYF
TRBV4-1	NA	TRBJ1-1	NA	TGCGCCAGCAGCCGCCCACCTGGGGAAGCTTTCTTT	CASSRPPGEAFF
TRBV5-6	NA	TRBJ2-7	NA	TGTGCCAGCTCCGGAATTTACGGGCCAAAGGAGTACGAGCAGTACTTC	CASSGIYGPKEYEQYF
TRBV28	NA	TRBJ1-2	NA	TGTGCCAGCGGGATCTATGGCTACACCTTC	CASGIYGYTF
TRBV28	NA	TRBJ2-7	NA	TGTGCCAGCGGGCTCGGTCACGGGAGTCTCTCCTACGAGCAGTACTTC	CASGLGHGSLSYEQYF
TRBV19	NA	TRBJ2-1	TRBD1	TGTGCCAGTAGTAGGTCCGGGACAGGGGACAATGAGCAGTTCTTC	CASSRSGTGDNEQFF
TRBV20-1	NA	TRBJ1-2	NA	TGCAGTGGAGATCCTAACTATGGCTACACCTTC	CSGDPNYGYTF
TRBV6-5	NA	TRBJ2-1	NA	TGTGCCAGCAGTTACTTAGGGGGAGAAGAGCAGTTCTTC	CASSYLGGEEQFF
TRBV11-3	NA	TRBJ2-4	NA	TGTGCCAGCAGCCACCCGGACAATCGAGGCATTCAGTACTTC	CASSHPDNRGIQYF